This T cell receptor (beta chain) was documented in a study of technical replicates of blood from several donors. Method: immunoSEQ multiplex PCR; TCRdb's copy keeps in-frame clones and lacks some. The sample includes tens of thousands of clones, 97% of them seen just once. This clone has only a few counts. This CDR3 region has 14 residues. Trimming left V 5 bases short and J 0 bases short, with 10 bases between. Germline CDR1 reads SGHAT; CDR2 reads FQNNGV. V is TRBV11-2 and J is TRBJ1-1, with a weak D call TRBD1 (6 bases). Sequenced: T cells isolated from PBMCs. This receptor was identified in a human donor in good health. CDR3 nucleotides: TGTGCCAGCAGCACCCAGGGGTTGAACACTGAAGCTTTCTTT. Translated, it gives CASSTQGLNTEAFF.